The 18 T cell receptor beta chains listed next were all sequenced from one sample in a study of cytomegalovirus exposure and HLA in healthy donors. Primers for the PCR totalled 60 Vbeta and 13 Jbeta. Repertoires were generated with immunoSEQ multiplex PCR, while TCRdb's copy carries only in-frame clones and drops some. Among hundreds of thousands of clones listed, around 80% were seen once. Sequences were obtained from PBMCs. These TCRs come from a woman aged 40 to 50 in good health and CMV-seronegative.

This clone was observed a few times. The rearrangement links TRBV11-2 to TRBJ2-7, with a weak D call TRBD2 (5 bases). CDR3 length: 15 residues. Germline V gene sequence: CDR1 SGHAT, CDR2 FQNNGV. Trimming took 5 bases from V and 3 from J, leaving 17 bases between them. The CDR3 spells CASSHSPDGNYEQYF. The CDR3 DNA reads TGTGCCAGCAGCCATTCCCCGGACGGGAACTACGAGCAGTACTTC.

V gene TRBV7-2 combines with J gene TRBJ1-3, with D possibly TRBD1 on 6 matching bases. Trimming removed 1 base from V and 1 base from J, with 8 bases in between. The CDR3 length is 15 residues. Per the germline V gene, CDR1 is SGHTA and CDR2 is FQGNSA. In nucleotides, the CDR3 is TGTGCCAGCAGCTTAGACAGGGTGTCTGGAAACACCATATATTTT. The encoded protein is CASSLDRVSGNTIYF.

The V call is TRBV5-1, the J call TRBJ1-2, with D possibly being TRBD1 (5 bases). Trimming left V 4 bases short and J 5 bases short, with 18 bases between. Germline CDR1 reads SGHRS; CDR2 reads YFSETQ. The CDR3 is 15 residues long. CDR3 DNA sequence: TGCGCCAGCAGCCCACGGGACTCGGGGGGGTATGGCTACACCTTC. Translating it yields CASSPRDSGGYGYTF.

This rearrangement joins TRBV10-2 to TRBJ1-1, with a tentative D call TRBD1 (5 bases). Germline assignment: CDR1 WSHSY and CDR2 SAAADI. This CDR3 contains 15 residues. V lost 8 bases and J 3 bases, leaving 19 bases between the germline ends. The CDR3 DNA sequence: TGCGCCAGCGCCGGGCCAGGGAGGTCGGACACTGAAGCTTTCTTT. Translation gives CASAGPGRSDTEAFF.

Of note for this clone: The missing conserved phenylalanine or tryptophan at the end of this CDR3 makes a read error likely. The chain couples TRBV6-1 to TRBJ1-1; possible D gene TRBD1, 6 bases. CDR3 length: 13 amino acids. Per germline, CDR1 MNHNS and CDR2 SASEGT. Trimming removed 11 bases at V and 6 bases at J, with 19 bases between. The CDR3 coding sequence is TGTGCCGGAGCCTCTCGGGGGGCGGCTGAAGCTTTCCTT. As protein: CAGASRGAAEAFL.

This clone was detected a few times. The J gene is TRBJ1-3, the V gene TRBV21-1; TRBD1, the table's D call, lacks a check against the DNA. TRBV21-1 is a pseudogene locus. CDR3 length equals 14 residues. The DNA for the CDR3 is TGTGCCAGCAGCAAAGTACACTCTGGAAACACCATATATTTT. As protein: CASSKVHSGNTIYF.

The genes are TRBV14 and TRBJ1-4; a weak D match, TRBD1 (6 bases). Trimming stripped 5 bases from V and 8 bases from J, with 9 bases between. Germline values: CDR1 SGHDN, CDR2 FVKESK. The length of the CDR3 is 12 residues. CDR3 bases: TGTGCCAGCAGCAAGACAGGAGAAAAACTGTTTTTT. Its translation: CASSKTGEKLFF.

The V call is TRBV5-6, the J call TRBJ2-5, with D maybe TRBD1 (6 bases). Germline V gene sequence: CDR1 SGHDT, CDR2 YYEEEE. V was clipped by 3 bases and J by 1 base, with 10 bases between them. The CDR3 contains 14 residues. The CDR3 is CASSSGQPQETQYF. DNA for the CDR3: TGTGCCAGCAGCTCTGGACAGCCCCAAGAGACCCAGTACTTC.

This chain links TRBV15 with TRBJ2-5, with D maybe TRBD2 (6 bases). This CDR3 spans 13 amino acids. V was clipped by 0 bases and J by 5 bases, with 7 bases between them. CDR1 and CDR2 (germline): LNHNV, YYDKDF (reference sequence). The chain's CDR3 is CATSRERGETQYF. The DNA of the CDR3 is TGTGCCACCAGCAGAGAACGGGGGGAGACCCAGTACTTC.

The chain couples TRBV29-1 to TRBJ1-2, with 8 bases lining up with TRBD1. The V gene end was trimmed by 6 bases and the J gene end by 5 bases; junction bases not matched to a gene: 11. From germline, CDR1 is SQVTM and CDR2 ANQGSEA. The CDR3 length is 14 residues. The CDR3 loop is CSVLQGARKYGYTF. CDR3 DNA sequence: TGCAGCGTCTTGCAGGGGGCGCGAAAATATGGCTACACCTTC.

This clone was recorded only once. The chain links TRBV7-9 to TRBJ1-3, with 7 bases identical to TRBD1. The ends lost 5 bases at V and 7 bases at J; junction bases unmatched: 5. CDR1 and CDR2 (germline): SEHNR, FQNEAQ (reference sequence). The CDR3 is made up of 13 amino acids. As DNA, the CDR3 is TGTGCCAGCAGCCTTAGGGACAGCAACACCATATATTTT. This translates into CASSLRDSNTIYF.

This clone showed up just a few times. CDR3 sequence (DNA): TGCGCCAGCAGCCAAGATGAGTCAGGGAATTCACCCCTCCACTTT. Translated, it gives CASSQDESGNSPLHF. The chain uses TRBV4-3 and TRBJ1-6; weak D call: TRBD1 (5 bases). CDR3 length: 15 amino acids. CDR1 and CDR2 from the germline V gene are LGHNA and YSLEER. The V end was cut by 0 bases, the J end by 7 bases, with 10 bases between.

The gene calls are TRBV5-1 and TRBJ2-5, with 10 bases fitting TRBD1. The V segment lost 4 bases and the J segment 4 bases; nucleotides outside the gene matches: 4. CDR3 length equals 14 residues. The germline CDR1 and CDR2 sequences are SGHRS and YFSETQ. CDR3 protein: CASSTTGGSETQYF. As DNA, the CDR3 is TGCGCCAGCAGCACGACAGGGGGCTCAGAGACCCAGTACTTC.

The chain employs TRBV5-6 and TRBJ2-7, with TRBD1 matching 8 bases. V shed 4 bases and J 7 bases; nucleotides not matched to a gene: 7. Per germline, CDR1 SGHDT and CDR2 YYEEEE. The CDR3 runs 13 residues. The CDR3, as DNA: TGTGCCAGCAGCCCGGGACAGGCTGGAGAGCAGTACTTC. Translation: CASSPGQAGEQYF.

A single count supports this clone. The chain carries TRBV19 and TRBJ1-1; 7 bases map to TRBD1. The germline V gene encodes CDR1 LNHDA and CDR2 SQIVND (reference sequence). J gave up 1 base and V 3 bases, and 11 bases lay outside the gene matches. This CDR3 is built from 17 residues. CDR3: CASSIRWIQGSNTEAFF. The CDR3 bases are TGTGCCAGTAGTATTCGTTGGATACAGGGGTCGAACACTGAAGCTTTCTTT.

The J gene is TRBJ1-2, the V gene TRBV5-6; D uncertain. Germline assignment: CDR1 SGHDT and CDR2 YYEEEE. Trimming cost V 0 bases and J 6 bases, with 15 bases left between them. This CDR3 contains 15 residues. CDR3 residues: CASSLDPPEVNGYTF. The CDR3 DNA reads TGTGCCAGCAGCTTGGACCCGCCTGAGGTCAATGGCTACACCTTC. The variable domain in full, with the rest retrieved from reference TRBV5-6 and TRBJ1-2, is DAGVTQSPTHLIKTRGQQVTLRCSPKSGHDTVSWYQQALGQGPQFIFQYYEEEERQRGNFPDRFSGHQFPNYSSELNVNALLLGDSALYLCASSLDPPEVNGYTFGSGTRLTVV.

In regard to this clone: Compared with germline, one end of the junction differs, possibly owing to a read error. In nucleotides, the CDR3 is TGTGCCAGCAGTGCCCTCGGGGGGGGGCATAATTCACCCCCCCACTTT. Its protein product is CASSALGGGHNSPPHF. V gene TRBV6-1 combines with J gene TRBJ1-6; weak D call: TRBD1 (6 bases). This CDR3 has 16 amino acids. CDR1 MNHNS and CDR2 SASEGT come from the germline V gene.

This clone was detected only once. The genes are TRBV6-1 and TRBJ1-5; TRBD1 might be the D (5 bases). With 10 bases removed from V and 5 bases from J, the gap between germline ends came to 15 bases. Looked up from germline, CDR1 is MNHNS and CDR2 is SASEGT. CDR3 length equals 13 residues. In nucleotides, the CDR3 is TGTGCCACCCTCGGGGGTCAGGATCAGCCCCAGCATTTT. Translating it yields CATLGGQDQPQHF.